This T cell receptor beta chain is from a study of chemoradiotherapy in HPV16-positive cancers. Assay used: immunoSEQ multiplex PCR; TCRdb lists only in-frame clones, some missing. The profile shows approximately 12,000 clones, roughly nine tenths of them singletons. In germline, CDR1 is LGHNA, CDR2 YSLEER. The junction had 15 bases not matched to a gene; V was cut back by 4 bases and J by 7 bases. This CDR3 comprises 17 residues. Source: blood, taken from a patient who underwent chemoradiotherapy. This chain uses TRBV4-3 with TRBJ1-2; 10 bases align to TRBD1. The clonotype comes from a human donor with HPV-associated anogenital cancer. The CDR3 loop reads CASSPRGTGESPSGYTF. The CDR3 DNA reads as TGCGCCAGCAGCCCGCGTGGGACAGGGGAGTCTCCTAGTGGCTACACCTTC.